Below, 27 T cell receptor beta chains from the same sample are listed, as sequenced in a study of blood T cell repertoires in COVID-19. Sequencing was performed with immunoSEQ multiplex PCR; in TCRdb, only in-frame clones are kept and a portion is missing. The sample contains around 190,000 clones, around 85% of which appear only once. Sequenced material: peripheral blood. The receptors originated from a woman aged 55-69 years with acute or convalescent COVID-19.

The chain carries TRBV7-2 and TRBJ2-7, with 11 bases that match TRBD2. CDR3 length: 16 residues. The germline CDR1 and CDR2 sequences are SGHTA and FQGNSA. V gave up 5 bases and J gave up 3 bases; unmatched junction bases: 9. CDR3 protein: CASSPNPGLAVYEQYF. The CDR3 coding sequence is TGTGCCAGCAGCCCTAACCCGGGACTAGCGGTCTACGAGCAGTACTTC.

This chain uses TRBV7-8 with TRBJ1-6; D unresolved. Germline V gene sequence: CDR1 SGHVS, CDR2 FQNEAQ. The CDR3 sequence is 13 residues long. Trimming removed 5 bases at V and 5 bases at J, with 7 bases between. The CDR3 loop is CASSPTDNSPLHF. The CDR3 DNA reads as TGTGCCAGCAGCCCAACGGATAATTCACCCCTCCACTTT.

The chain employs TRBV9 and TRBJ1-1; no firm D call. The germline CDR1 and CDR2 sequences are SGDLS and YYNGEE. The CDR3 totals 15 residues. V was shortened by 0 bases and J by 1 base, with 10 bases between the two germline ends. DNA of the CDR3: TGTGCCAGCAGCGTAGACCAGGCCTCGAACACTGAAGCTTTCTTT. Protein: CASSVDQASNTEAFF. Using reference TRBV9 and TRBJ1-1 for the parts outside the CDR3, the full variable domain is DSGVTQTPKHLITATGQRVTLRCSPRSGDLSVYWYQQSLDQGLQFLIQYYNGEERAKGNILERFSAQQFPDLHSELNLSSLELGDSALYFCASSVDQASNTEAFFGQGTRLTVV.

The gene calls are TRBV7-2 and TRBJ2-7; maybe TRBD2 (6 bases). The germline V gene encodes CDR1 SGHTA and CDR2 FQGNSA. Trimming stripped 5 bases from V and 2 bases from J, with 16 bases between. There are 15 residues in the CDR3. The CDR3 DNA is TGTGCCAGCAGCGGGGGGAAGGGCTATACCTACGAGCAGTACGTC. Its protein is CASSGGKGYTYEQYV.

CDR3 coding DNA: TGTGCCAGTAGTGGTACGGACAAAATTTGGAAAGCTTTCTTT. It specifies CASSGTDKIWKAFF. This chain uses TRBV19 with TRBJ1-1, with a possible D match to TRBD1 (5 bases). In germline, CDR1 is LNHDA, CDR2 SQIVND (reference sequence). The CDR3 is 14 residues long. V dropped 5 bases and J dropped 9 bases, with 19 bases sitting between them.

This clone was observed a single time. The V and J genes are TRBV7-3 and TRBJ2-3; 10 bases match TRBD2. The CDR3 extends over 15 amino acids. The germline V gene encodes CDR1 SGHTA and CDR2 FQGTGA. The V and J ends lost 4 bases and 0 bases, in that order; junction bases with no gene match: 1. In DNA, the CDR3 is TGTGCCAGCAGCTCTAGCGGGAGAAGCACAGATACGCAGTATTTT. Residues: CASSSSGRSTDTQYF.

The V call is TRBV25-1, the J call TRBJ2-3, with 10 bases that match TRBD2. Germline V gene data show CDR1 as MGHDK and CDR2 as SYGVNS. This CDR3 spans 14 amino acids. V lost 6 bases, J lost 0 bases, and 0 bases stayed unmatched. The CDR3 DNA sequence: TGTGCCAGCAGGACTAGCGGGAGCACAGATACGCAGTATTTT. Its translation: CASRTSGSTDTQYF. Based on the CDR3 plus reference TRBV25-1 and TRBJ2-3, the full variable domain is EADIYQTPRYLVIGTGKKITLECSQTMGHDKMYWYQQDPGMELHLIHYSYGVNSTEKGDLSSESTVSRIRTEHFPLTLESARPSHTSQYLCASRTSGSTDTQYFGPGTRLTVL.

DNA for the CDR3: TGTGCCAGCAGCTTCCGGGGTGAGCAGTACTTC. Its translation: CASSFRGEQYF. This sequence joins TRBV7-9 and TRBJ2-7; possible D gene TRBD2, 5 bases. Deletions cut 3 bases from V and 7 bases from J, with 7 bases between. Germline CDR1 SEHNR, CDR2 FQNEAQ (reference sequence). This CDR3 is built from 11 residues.

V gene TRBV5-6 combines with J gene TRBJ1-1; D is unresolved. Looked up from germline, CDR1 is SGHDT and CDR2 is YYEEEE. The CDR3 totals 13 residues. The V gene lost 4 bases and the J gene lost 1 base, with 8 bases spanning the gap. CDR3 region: CASSPWRNTEAFF. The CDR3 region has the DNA TGTGCCAGCAGCCCGTGGAGGAACACTGAAGCTTTCTTT.

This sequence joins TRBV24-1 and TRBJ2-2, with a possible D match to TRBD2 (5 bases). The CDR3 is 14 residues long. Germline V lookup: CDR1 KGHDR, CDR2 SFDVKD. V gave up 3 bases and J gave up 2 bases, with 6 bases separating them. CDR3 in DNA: TGTGCCACCAGTGATCGGACTAACACCGGGGAGCTGTTTTTT. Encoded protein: CATSDRTNTGELFF.

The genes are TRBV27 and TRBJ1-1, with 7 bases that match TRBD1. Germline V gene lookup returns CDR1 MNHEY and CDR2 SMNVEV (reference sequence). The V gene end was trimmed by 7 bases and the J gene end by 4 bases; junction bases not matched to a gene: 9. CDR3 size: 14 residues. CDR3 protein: CASILDRRGTEAFF. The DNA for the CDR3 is TGTGCCAGCATCTTGGACAGGCGGGGCACTGAAGCTTTCTTT.

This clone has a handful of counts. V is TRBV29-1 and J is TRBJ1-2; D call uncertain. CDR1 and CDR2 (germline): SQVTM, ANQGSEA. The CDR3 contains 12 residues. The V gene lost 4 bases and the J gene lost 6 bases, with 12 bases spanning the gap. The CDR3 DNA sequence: TGCAGCGTTGGTGGCGGTGCCCATGGCTACACCTTC. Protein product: CSVGGGAHGYTF. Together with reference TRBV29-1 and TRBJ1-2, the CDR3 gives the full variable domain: SAVISQKPSRDICQRGTSLTIQCQVDSQVTMMFWYRQQPGQSLTLIATANQGSEATYESGFVIDKFPISRPNLTFSTLTVSNMSPEDSSIYLCSVGGGAHGYTFGSGTRLTVV.

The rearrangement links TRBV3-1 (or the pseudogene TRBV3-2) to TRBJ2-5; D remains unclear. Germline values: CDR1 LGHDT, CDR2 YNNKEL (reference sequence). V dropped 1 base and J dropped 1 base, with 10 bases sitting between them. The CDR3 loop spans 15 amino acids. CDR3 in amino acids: CASSQALLGQETQYF. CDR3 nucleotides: TGTGCCAGCAGCCAAGCACTCCTAGGCCAAGAGACCCAGTACTTC.

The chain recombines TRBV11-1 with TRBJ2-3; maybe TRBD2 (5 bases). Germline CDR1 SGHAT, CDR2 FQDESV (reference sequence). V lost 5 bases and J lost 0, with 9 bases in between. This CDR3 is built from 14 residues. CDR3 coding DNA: TGTGCCAGCAGCCCGGGATATAGCACAGATACGCAGTATTTT. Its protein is CASSPGYSTDTQYF. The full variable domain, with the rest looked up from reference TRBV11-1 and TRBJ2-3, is EAEVAQSPRYKITEKSQAVAFWCDPISGHATLYWYRQILGQGPELLVQFQDESVVDDSQLPKDRFSAERLKGVDSTLKIQPAELGDSAMYLCASSPGYSTDTQYFGPGTRLTVL.

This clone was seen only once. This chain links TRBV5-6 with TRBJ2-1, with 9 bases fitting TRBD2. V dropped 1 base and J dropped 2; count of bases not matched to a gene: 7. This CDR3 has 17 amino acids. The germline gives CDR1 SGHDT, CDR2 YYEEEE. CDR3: CASSLLPSGITYNEQFF. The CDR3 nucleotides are TGTGCCAGCAGCTTGTTGCCTAGCGGGATAACCTACAATGAGCAGTTCTTC.

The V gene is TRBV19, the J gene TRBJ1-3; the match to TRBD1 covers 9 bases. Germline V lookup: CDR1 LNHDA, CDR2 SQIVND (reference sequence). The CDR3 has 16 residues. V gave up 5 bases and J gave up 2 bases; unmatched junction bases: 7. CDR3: CASSPQGAPPGNTIYF. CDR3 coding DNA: TGTGCCAGTAGTCCACAGGGGGCTCCCCCTGGAAACACCATATATTTT.

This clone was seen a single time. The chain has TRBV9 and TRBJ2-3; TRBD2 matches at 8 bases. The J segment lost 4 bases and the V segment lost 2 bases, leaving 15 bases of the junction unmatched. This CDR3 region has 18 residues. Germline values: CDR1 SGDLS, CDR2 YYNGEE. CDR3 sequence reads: CASSVSTGTRANADTQYF. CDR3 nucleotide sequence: TGTGCCAGCAGCGTCAGCACCGGGACTAGGGCAAACGCAGATACGCAGTATTTT.

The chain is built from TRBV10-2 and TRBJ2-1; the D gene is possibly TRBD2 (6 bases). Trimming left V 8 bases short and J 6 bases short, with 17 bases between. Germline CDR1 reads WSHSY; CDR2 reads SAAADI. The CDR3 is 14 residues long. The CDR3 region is CASRRGDPSNEQFF. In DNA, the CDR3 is TGCGCCAGCCGCCGCGGGGACCCTTCCAATGAGCAGTTCTTC.

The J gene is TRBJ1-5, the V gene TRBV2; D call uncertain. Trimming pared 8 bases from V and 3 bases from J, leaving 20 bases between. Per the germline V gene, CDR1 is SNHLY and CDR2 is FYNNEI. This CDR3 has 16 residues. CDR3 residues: CASALAGGSFNQPQHF. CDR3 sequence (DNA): TGTGCCAGCGCTCTCGCGGGCGGTTCGTTCAATCAGCCCCAGCATTTT.

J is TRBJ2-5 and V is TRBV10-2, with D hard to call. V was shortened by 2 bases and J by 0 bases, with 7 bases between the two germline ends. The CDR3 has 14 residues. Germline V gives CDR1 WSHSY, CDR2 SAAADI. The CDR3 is CASSEGPNQETQYF. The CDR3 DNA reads TGCGCCAGCAGTGAGGGGCCCAACCAAGAGACCCAGTACTTC.

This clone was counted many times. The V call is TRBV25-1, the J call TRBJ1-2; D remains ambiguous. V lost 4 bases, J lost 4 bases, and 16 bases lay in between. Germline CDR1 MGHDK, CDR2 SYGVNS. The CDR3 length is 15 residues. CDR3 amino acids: CASSVSVERLYGYTF. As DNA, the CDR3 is TGTGCCAGCAGTGTTTCGGTAGAACGACTCTATGGCTACACCTTC.

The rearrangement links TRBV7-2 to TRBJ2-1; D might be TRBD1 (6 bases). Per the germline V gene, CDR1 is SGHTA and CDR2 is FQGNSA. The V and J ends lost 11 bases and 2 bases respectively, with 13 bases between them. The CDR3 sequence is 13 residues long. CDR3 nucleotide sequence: TGTGCCTTGGCAGGGGACACCTACAATGAGCAGTTCTTC. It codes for CALAGDTYNEQFF.

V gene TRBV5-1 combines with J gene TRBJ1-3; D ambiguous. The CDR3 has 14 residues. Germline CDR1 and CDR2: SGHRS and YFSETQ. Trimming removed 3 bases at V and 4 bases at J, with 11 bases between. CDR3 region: CASSSRGSGNTIYF. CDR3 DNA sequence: TGCGCCAGCAGCTCCCGGGGTTCAGGAAACACCATATATTTT.

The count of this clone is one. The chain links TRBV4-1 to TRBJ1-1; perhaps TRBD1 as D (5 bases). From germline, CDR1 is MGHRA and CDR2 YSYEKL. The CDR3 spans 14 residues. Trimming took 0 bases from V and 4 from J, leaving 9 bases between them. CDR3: CASSQEQGTTEAFF. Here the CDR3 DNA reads TGCGCCAGCAGCCAAGAGCAGGGAACCACTGAAGCTTTCTTT.

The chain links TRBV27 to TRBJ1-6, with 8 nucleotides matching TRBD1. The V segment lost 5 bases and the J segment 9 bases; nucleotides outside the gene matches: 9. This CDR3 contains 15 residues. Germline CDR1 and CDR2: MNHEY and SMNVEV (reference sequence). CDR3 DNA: TGTGCCAGCAGTCCGGACAGGGTGGGTAGTTCACCCCTCCACTTT. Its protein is CASSPDRVGSSPLHF.

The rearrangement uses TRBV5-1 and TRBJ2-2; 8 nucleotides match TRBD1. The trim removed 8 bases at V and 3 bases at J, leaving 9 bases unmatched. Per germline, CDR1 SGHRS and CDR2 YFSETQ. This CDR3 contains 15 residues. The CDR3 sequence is CASLQGVSDTGELFF. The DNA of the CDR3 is TGCGCCAGTCTACAGGGGGTGTCGGACACCGGGGAGCTGTTTTTT.

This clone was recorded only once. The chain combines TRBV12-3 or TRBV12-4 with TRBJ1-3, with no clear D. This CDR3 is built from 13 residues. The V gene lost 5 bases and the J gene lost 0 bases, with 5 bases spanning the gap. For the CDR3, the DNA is TGTGCCAGCAGTGCTAGCTCTGGAAACACCATATATTTT. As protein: CASSASSGNTIYF.